The clone carrying this T cell receptor (beta chain) has only one observation. What it binds is not known. CD4+ T cells specific for antigen were expanded with viral peptide pools by the ViraFEST assay before sequencing. Culturing for ten to eleven days preceded CD4+ T cell isolation. Vaccine recipients, nucleocapsid antibody negative, had no prior SARS-CoV-2 infection. The CDR3 consists of 15 residues. Germline V CDR1 and CDR2: MGHDK, SYGVNS. Deletions cut 5 bases from V and 0 bases from J, with 11 bases between. The data were obtained in a study of vaccination effects on CD4 cells after COVID-19. Sequenced by immunoSEQ multiplex PCR; TCRdb stores in-frame clones only, minus some. The sample has over 55,000 clones; about 80% are singletons.

The gene calls are TRBV25-1 and TRBJ1-3, with a tentative D call TRBD1 (5 bases). The specimen was CD4+ T cells from PBMCs cultured with HCoV-OC43 spike peptides, collected before COVID-19 vaccination. As for subset: HCoV-OC43 spike overlapping peptide pool stimulation. The receptor was derived from a human donor who received a COVID-19 vaccine. The CDR3: CASSLGGGSGNTIYF. The CDR3 coding sequence is TGTGCCAGCAGTCTTGGGGGGGGCTCTGGAAACACCATATATTTT. Using reference TRBV25-1 and TRBJ1-3 for the parts outside the CDR3, the full variable domain is EADIYQTPRYLVIGTGKKITLECSQTMGHDKMYWYQQDPGMELHLIHYSYGVNSTEKGDLSSESTVSRIRTEHFPLTLESARPSHTSQYLCASSLGGGSGNTIYFGEGSWLTVV.